These T cell receptor beta chains were read from a single sample in a study of monozygotic twins with inflammatory bowel disease. TCRdb processed the 5' RACE reads again and assigns one entry to each CDR3 protein, with no DNA. The specimen's table records just over 300,000 distinct CDR3 sequences. The sequenced material came from blood. The receptors here all came from a human donor with ulcerative colitis or Crohn's disease, or a healthy co-twin of an affected twin (not recorded which). Each CDR3 is given with its conserved first and last residue.

v_call	j_call	cdr3_aa
TRBV29-1	TRBJ2-1	CSVVRRSSYNEQFF
TRBV5-1	TRBJ2-3	CASSLGRGSNTDTQYF
TRBV12-3/TRBV12-4	TRBJ1-4	CASSSTSWDSQNEELFF
TRBV5-1	TRBJ2-7	CASSSRVAYEQYF
TRBV20-1	TRBJ1-4	CSARTVEKLFF
TRBV6-5	TRBJ2-5	CASPETQETQYF
TRBV12-3/TRBV12-4	TRBJ2-5	CASSLSPEETQYF
TRBV12-3/TRBV12-4	TRBJ1-1	CASSLRTLDTEAFF
TRBV7-2	TRBJ2-1	CASRGGGLRGYNEQFF
TRBV29-1	TRBJ2-1	CSVPNTGATVSNEQFF
TRBV4-3	TRBJ2-1	CASSQDGSGGKKNEQFF
TRBV7-3	TRBJ1-5	CASTRGCPQHF
TRBV12-3/TRBV12-4	TRBJ2-7	CASSFDVAYEQYF
TRBV29-1	TRBJ2-7	CSALQESYEQYF
TRBV12-3/TRBV12-4	TRBJ2-1	CASPPYRAGGISYNEQFF
TRBV6-2/TRBV6-3	TRBJ2-4	CASSRTSAKNIQYF
TRBV20-1	TRBJ1-1	CSARDPGGTEAFF
TRBV15	TRBJ2-5	CATSRGTSGLYQETQYF
TRBV6-5	TRBJ1-1	CASSYSTRKSTEAFF
TRBV10-2	TRBJ2-5	CASSDFGLKETQYF
TRBV7-2	TRBJ2-5	CASSSERQETQYF
TRBV15	TRBJ2-3	CATSRDRMGSTDTQYF
TRBV28	TRBJ2-7	CASSISGRAPYEQYF
TRBV7-2	TRBJ2-5	CASTLKRGGRETQYF
TRBV19	TRBJ2-5	CASSYSGTRAATQYF
TRBV14	TRBJ2-7	CASSRGSQGLYEQYF
TRBV12-3/TRBV12-4	TRBJ1-2	CASTLTGGGGYTF
TRBV18	TRBJ1-6	CASSPRARDNSPLHF
TRBV3-1	TRBJ2-7	CASSRQQGPYEQYF
TRBV12-3/TRBV12-4	TRBJ2-1	CASTFTGVSYNEQFF
TRBV9	TRBJ2-7	CASSDGGFYEQYF
TRBV9	TRBJ2-2	CASSAEGSGELFF
TRBV12-3/TRBV12-4	TRBJ2-7	CASSISPYEQYF
TRBV6-5	TRBJ2-3	CASSSPSGGRDTQYF
TRBV4-2	TRBJ2-5	CASSQGDTFAGVQETQYF
TRBV4-2	TRBJ1-5	CASSQDSVRGGRNQPQHF
TRBV20-1	TRBJ2-7	CSAREGGAHYEQYF
TRBV7-8	TRBJ2-7	CASSSLSRTGGYEQYF
TRBV19	TRBJ2-6	CASSIVYGSGANVLTF
TRBV27	TRBJ2-7	CASSLSGGRGGSEQYF
TRBV6-5	TRBJ2-7	CASSYGIPDPGGPSYEQYF
TRBV24-1	TRBJ2-2	CATSTGLNTGELFF
TRBV28	TRBJ2-1	CASRTAGANSYNEQFF
TRBV6-4	TRBJ2-1	CASSDGLAGNEQFF
TRBV10-3	TRBJ1-1	CAISDPGQMNTEAFF
TRBV5-1	TRBJ2-5	CASSLRLRQAQETQYF
TRBV5-6	TRBJ1-1	CASSSMGTQELNTEAFF
TRBV20-1	TRBJ2-1	CSARIPSGIVYNEQFF
TRBV11-1	TRBJ2-1	CASSLRGLAGDVLSYNEQFF
TRBV2	TRBJ1-2	CASGGTGYGYTF
TRBV5-6	TRBJ1-1	CASSLGTGGYTEAFF
TRBV29-1	TRBJ1-6	CSVAEGGNNSPLHF
TRBV5-1	TRBJ2-3	CASSLEGDWGTDTQYF
TRBV10-3	TRBJ1-4	CAISPYQGDKLFF
TRBV6-1	TRBJ2-1	CASSRTQGSNNEQFF